This T cell receptor beta chain derives from a study of blood T cells in healthy people across ages. Study-level information: Capturing about one barcoded beta molecule per two T cells was achieved by template switching.

This CDR3 comprises 14 residues. CDR1 and CDR2 from the germline V gene are LNHDA and SQIVND (reference sequence). Trimming stripped 3 bases from V and 4 bases from J, with 13 bases between. Together with a sample-barcoded 5' primer, a J-beta primer mix was included in a second PCR lasting roughly 6 to 12 cycles. TCRdb re-derived calls from the 5' RACE reads in MiXCR, one entry per CDR3 protein. Among a few hundred thousand distinct CDR3 sequences listed, 45% to 60% were seen once. This clonotype came up a few times. The sequence came from a man between 60 and 75 years old in good health. This sequence joins TRBV19 and TRBJ2-7; maybe TRBD1 (5 bases). The sample taken for sequencing was blood. This chain's CDR3 is CASSMDIGSYEQYF. The CDR3 bases are TGTGCCAGTAGTATGGACATAGGTTCGTACGAGCAGTACTTC.